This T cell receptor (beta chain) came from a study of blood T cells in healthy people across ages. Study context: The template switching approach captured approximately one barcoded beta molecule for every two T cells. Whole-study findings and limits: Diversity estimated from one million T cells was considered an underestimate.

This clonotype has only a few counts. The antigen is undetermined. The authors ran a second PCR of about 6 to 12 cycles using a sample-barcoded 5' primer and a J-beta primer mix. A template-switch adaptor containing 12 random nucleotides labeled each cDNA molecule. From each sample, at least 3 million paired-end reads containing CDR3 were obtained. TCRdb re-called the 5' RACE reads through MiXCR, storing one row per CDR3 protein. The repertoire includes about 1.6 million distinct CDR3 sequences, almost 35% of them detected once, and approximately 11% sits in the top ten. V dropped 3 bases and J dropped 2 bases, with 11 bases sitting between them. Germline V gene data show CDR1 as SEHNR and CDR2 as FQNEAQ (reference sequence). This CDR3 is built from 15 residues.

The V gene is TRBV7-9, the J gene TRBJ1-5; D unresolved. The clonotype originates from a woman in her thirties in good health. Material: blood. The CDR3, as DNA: TGTGCCAGCAGCTTCGCTGGTAACGGCAATCAGCCCCAGCATTTT. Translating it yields CASSFAGNGNQPQHF.